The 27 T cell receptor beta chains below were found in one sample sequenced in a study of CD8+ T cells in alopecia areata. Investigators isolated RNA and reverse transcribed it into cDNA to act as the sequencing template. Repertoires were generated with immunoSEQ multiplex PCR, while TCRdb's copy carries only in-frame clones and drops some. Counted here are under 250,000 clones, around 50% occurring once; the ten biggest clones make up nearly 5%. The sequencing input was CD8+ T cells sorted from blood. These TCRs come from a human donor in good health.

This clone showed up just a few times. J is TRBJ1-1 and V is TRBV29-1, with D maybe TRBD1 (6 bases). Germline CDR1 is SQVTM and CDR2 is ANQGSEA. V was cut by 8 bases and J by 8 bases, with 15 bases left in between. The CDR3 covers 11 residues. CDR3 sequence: CSQNLGQEAFF. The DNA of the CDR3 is TGCAGCCAGAACCTTGGACAGGAAGCTTTCTTT. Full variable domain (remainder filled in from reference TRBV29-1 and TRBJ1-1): SAVISQKPSRDICQRGTSLTIQCQVDSQVTMMFWYRQQPGQSLTLIATANQGSEATYESGFVIDKFPISRPNLTFSTLTVSNMSPEDSSIYLCSQNLGQEAFFGQGTRLTVV.

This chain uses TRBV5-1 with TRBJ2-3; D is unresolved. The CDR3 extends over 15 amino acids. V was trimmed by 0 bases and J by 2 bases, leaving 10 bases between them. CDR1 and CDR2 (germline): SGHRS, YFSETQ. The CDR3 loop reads CASSLVRAHTDTQYF. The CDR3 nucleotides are TGCGCCAGCAGCTTGGTGCGAGCTCACACAGATACGCAGTATTTT. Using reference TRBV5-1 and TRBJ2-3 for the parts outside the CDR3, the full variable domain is KAGVTQTPRYLIKTRGQQVTLSCSPISGHRSVSWYQQTPGQGLQFLFEYFSETQRNKGNFPGRFSGRQFSNSRSEMNVSTLELGDSALYLCASSLVRAHTDTQYFGPGTRLTVL.

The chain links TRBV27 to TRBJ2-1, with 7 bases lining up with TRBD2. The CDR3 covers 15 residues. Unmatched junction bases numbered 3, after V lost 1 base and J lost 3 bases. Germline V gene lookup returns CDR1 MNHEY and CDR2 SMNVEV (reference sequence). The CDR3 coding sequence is TGTGCCAGCAGTTTATATGCGGGGGTCTACAATGAGCAGTTCTTC. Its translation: CASSLYAGVYNEQFF.

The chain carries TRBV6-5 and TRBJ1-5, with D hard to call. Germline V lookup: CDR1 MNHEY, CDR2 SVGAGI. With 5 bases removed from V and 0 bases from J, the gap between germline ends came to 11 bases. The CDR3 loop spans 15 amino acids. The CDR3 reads CASSPAVYSNQPQHF. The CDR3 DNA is TGTGCCAGCAGTCCCGCGGTCTATAGCAATCAGCCCCAGCATTTT.

The DNA of the CDR3 is TGTGCCAGCAGCAAGTTTCTGGATGCCCCGCACAATCAGCCCCAGCATTTT. This sequence encodes CASSKFLDAPHNQPQHF. The chain is built from TRBV21-1 and TRBJ1-5. TRBV21-1 represents a pseudogene. The CDR3 sequence is 17 residues long.

In DNA form, the CDR3 reads TGTGCCACCAGCAGAGATCGAGGGACAGGGTCCCTCTACGAGCAGTACTTC. Translated, it gives CATSRDRGTGSLYEQYF. This rearrangement joins TRBV15 to TRBJ2-7; 9 nucleotides agree with TRBD1. The CDR3 spans 17 residues. In germline, CDR1 is LNHNV, CDR2 YYDKDF (reference sequence). J was trimmed by 3 bases and V by 0 bases; bases with no gene match: 9.

This chain's CDR3 is CAAMGGTSSYNEQFF. The CDR3 bases are TGTGCAGCAATGGGTGGGACAAGCTCCTACAATGAGCAGTTCTTC. The J gene is TRBJ2-1, the V gene TRBV7-9; maybe TRBD1 (6 bases). Germline V gene data show CDR1 as SEHNR and CDR2 as FQNEAQ (reference sequence). The CDR3 loop spans 15 amino acids.

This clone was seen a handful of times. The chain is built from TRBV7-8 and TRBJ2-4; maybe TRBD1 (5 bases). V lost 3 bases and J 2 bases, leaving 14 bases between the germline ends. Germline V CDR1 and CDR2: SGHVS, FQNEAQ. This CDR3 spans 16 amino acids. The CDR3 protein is CASSLGRAAPKNIQYF. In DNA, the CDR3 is TGTGCCAGCAGCTTGGGGCGAGCCGCACCCAAAAACATTCAGTACTTC.

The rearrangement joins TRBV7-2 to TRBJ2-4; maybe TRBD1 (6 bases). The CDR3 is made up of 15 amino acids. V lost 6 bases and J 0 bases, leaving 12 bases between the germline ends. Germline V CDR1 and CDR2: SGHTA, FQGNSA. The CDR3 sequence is CASSSDRLAKNIQYF. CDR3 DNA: TGTGCCAGCAGTTCCGACAGGCTAGCCAAAAACATTCAGTACTTC.

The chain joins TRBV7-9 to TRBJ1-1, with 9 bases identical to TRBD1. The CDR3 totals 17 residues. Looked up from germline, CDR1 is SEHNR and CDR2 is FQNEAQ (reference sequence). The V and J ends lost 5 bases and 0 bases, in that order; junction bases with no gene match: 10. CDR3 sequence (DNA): TGTGCCAGCAGCCCGGGGACAGGGACTTTAATGAACACTGAAGCTTTCTTT. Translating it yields CASSPGTGTLMNTEAFF.

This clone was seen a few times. CDR3 amino acids: CSVVGRLNTEAFF. The CDR3 region has the DNA TGCAGCGTGGTAGGACGGCTGAACACTGAAGCTTTCTTT. This chain joins TRBV29-1 and TRBJ1-1; D remains ambiguous. Germline V gene lookup returns CDR1 SQVTM and CDR2 ANQGSEA. V gave up 6 bases and J gave up 0 bases, with 11 bases separating them. CDR3 length: 13 amino acids.

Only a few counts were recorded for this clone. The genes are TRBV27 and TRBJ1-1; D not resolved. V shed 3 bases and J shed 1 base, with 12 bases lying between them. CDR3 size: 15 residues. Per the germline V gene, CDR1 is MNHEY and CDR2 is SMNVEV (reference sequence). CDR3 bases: TGTGCCAGCAGTTTTAGGGCGGGTGGGAACACTGAAGCTTTCTTT. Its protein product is CASSFRAGGNTEAFF.

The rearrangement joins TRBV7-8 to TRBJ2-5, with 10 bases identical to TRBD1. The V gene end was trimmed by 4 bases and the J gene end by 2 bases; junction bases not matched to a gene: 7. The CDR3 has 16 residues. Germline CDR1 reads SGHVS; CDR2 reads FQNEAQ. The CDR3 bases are TGTGCCAGCAGCTCCAGGACAGGGGGGAAACAAGAGACCCAGTACTTC. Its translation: CASSSRTGGKQETQYF.

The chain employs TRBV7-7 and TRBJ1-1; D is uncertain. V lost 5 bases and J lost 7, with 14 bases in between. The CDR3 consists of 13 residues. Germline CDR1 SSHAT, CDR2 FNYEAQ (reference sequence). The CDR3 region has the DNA TGTGCCAGCAGCCCATACCGTGGCAGTGAAGCTTTCTTT. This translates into CASSPYRGSEAFF.

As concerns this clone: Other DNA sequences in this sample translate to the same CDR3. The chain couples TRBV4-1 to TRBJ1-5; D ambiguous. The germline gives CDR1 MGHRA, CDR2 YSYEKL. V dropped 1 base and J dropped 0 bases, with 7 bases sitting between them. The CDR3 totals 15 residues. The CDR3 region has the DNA TGCGCCAGCAGCCAAGGACAAAATAGCAATCAGCCCCAGCATTTT. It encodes CASSQGQNSNQPQHF.

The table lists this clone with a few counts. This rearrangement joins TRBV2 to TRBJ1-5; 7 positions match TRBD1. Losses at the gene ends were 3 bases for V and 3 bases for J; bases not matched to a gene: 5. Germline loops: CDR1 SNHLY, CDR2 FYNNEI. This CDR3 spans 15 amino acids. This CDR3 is CASSERGQVNQPQHF. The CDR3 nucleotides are TGTGCCAGCAGTGAGAGAGGACAGGTCAATCAGCCCCAGCATTTT.

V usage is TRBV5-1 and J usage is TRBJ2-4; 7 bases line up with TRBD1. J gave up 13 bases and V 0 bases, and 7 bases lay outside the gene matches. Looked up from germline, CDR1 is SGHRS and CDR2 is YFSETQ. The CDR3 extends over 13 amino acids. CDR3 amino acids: CASSLENDRAQYF. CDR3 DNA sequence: TGCGCCAGCAGCTTGGAAAATGACAGGGCCCAGTACTTC.

Written as DNA, the CDR3 is TGTGCCACCAGTCTTGCCCGACGTACTACATATGGCTACACCTTC. Residues: CATSLARRTTYGYTF. The chain combines TRBV15 with TRBJ1-2, with D uncertain. The V gene's germline CDR1 is LNHNV and CDR2 YYDKDF (reference sequence). V gave up 6 bases and J gave up 5 bases, with 19 bases separating them. This CDR3 is 15 amino acids long.

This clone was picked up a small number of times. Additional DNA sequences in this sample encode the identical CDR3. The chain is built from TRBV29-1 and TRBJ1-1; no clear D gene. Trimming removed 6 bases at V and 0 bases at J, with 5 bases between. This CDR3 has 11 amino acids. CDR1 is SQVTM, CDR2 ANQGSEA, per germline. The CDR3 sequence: CSVELNTEAFF. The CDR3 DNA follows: TGCAGCGTGGAGTTGAACACTGAAGCTTTCTTT.

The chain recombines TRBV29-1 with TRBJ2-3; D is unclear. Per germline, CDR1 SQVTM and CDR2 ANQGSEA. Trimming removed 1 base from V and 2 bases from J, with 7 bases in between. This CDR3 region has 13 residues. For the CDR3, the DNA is TGCAGCGTTGAAGGACCCAACACAGATACGCAGTATTTT. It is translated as CSVEGPNTDTQYF.

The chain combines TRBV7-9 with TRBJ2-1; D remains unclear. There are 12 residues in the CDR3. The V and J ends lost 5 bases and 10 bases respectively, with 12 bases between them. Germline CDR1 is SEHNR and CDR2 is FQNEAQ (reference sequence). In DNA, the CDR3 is TGTGCCAGCAGCGTCGTAGTGCGGGAGCAGTTCTTC. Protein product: CASSVVVREQFF. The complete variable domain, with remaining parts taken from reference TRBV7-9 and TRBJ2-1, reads DTGVSQNPRHKITKRGQNVTFRCDPISEHNRLYWYRQTLGQGPEFLTYFQNEAQLEKSRLLSDRFSAERPKGSFSTLEIQRTEQGDSAMYLCASSVVVREQFFGPGTRLTVL.

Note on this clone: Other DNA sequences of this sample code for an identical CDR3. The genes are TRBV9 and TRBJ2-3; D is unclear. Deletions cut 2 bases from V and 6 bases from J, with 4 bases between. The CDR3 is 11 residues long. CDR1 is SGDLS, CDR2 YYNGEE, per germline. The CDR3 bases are TGTGCCAGCAGCGTTGGGGATACGCAGTATTTT. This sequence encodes CASSVGDTQYF.

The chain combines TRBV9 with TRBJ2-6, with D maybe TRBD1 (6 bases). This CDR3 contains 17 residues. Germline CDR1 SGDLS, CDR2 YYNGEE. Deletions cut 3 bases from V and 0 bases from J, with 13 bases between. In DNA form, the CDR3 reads TGTGCCAGCAGCGCGACCGGGACAAGCTCTGGGGCCAACGTCCTGACTTTC. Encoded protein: CASSATGTSSGANVLTF.

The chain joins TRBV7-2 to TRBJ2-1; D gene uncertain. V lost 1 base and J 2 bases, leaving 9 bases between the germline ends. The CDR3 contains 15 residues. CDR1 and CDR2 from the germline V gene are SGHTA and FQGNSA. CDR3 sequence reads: CASSLGPTPYNEQFF. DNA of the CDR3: TGTGCCAGCAGCTTAGGCCCGACGCCCTACAATGAGCAGTTCTTC.

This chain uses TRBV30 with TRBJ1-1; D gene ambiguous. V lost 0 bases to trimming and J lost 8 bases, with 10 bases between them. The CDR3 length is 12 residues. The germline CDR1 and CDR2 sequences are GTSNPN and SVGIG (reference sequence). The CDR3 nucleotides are TGTGCCTGGAGTGTAACGGGCAGGGAAGCTTTCTTT. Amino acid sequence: CAWSVTGREAFF. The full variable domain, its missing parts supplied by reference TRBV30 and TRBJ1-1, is SQTIHQWPATLVQPVGSPLSLECTVEGTSNPNLYWYRQAAGRGLQLLFYSVGIGQISSEVPQNLSASRPQDRQFILSSKKLLLSDSGFYLCAWSVTGREAFFGQGTRLTVV.

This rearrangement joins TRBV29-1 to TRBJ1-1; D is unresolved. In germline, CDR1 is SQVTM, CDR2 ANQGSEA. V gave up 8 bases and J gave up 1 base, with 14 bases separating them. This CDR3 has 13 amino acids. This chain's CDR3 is CSYTGGRNTEAFF. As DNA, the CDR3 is TGCAGCTATACGGGCGGTCGGAACACTGAAGCTTTCTTT.

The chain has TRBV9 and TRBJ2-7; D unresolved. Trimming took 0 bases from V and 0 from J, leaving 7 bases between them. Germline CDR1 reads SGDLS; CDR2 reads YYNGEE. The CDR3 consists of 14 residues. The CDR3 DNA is TGTGCCAGCAGCGTAGTCAGCAGCTCCTACGAGCAGTACTTC. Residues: CASSVVSSSYEQYF.